The rows below give T cell receptor beta chains drawn from one sample of a study of T-cell reconstitution after alpha-beta-depleted transplantation in children. From the PCR reads, TCRdb called clonotypes with MiXCR, one entry per CDR3 protein. The sample yields about half a million distinct CDR3 sequences, 12% seen once. The specimen comprised PBMCs from the stem cell graft donor, sampled from the stem cell graft. Source of these receptors: a human donor who donated a stem cell graft to a child with combined immunodeficiency. CDR3s leave out the opening cysteine and the closing phenylalanine or tryptophan. Each record gives: CDR3 protein, J gene, V gene.

ASSRSQGPSYNEQF TRBJ2-1 TRBV7-2
ASSDHPQARGEQY TRBJ2-7 TRBV25-1
ASSFLLLGGYT TRBJ1-2 TRBV12-3/TRBV12-4
ASSQWRADGNTIY TRBJ1-3 TRBV4-3
ASSLPTSGGIGVDTQY TRBJ2-3 TRBV11-1
SARTTSGVSYEQY TRBJ2-7 TRBV20-1
ASSARFTGQASTDTQY TRBJ2-3 TRBV6-1
ASSPGGPQETQY TRBJ2-5 TRBV5-1
ATSRGLAGSDEQF TRBJ2-1 TRBV24-1
ASNLGTPYNEQF TRBJ2-1 TRBV12-3/TRBV12-4
AWSKDFRNTIY TRBJ1-3 TRBV30
AISESRGGPGQETQY TRBJ2-5 TRBV10-3
SVEASGGASDTQY TRBJ2-3 TRBV29-1
ASSEGQGVETQY TRBJ2-5 TRBV5-1
ASSISSGTGPYEQY TRBJ2-7 TRBV19
AWSWGGGEQF TRBJ2-1 TRBV30
ASSERQQETQY TRBJ2-5 TRBV25-1
ASSVLAGEQF TRBJ2-1 TRBV3-1
SAMSGTGDSPLH TRBJ1-6 TRBV20-1
ATSTLDRLNTEAF TRBJ1-1 TRBV24-1
ASRGGGTGNNEQF TRBJ2-1 TRBV11-3
ASSEAGHDTDTQY TRBJ2-3 TRBV5-5
ASSLAEQGHYEQY TRBJ2-7 TRBV5-1
ASSQWSEQF TRBJ2-1 TRBV14
ASSLASQGTGELF TRBJ2-2 TRBV5-1
ASSFPSRASNYNEQF TRBJ2-1 TRBV9
ASGTGAYGYT TRBJ1-2 TRBV6-2/TRBV6-3
ASSQAGGRNNEQF TRBJ2-1 TRBV3-1
ASSQGPSGGSYNEQF TRBJ2-1 TRBV7-6
AGLAGEANTGELF TRBJ2-2 TRBV12-3/TRBV12-4
ASPGLTMGSDTQY TRBJ2-3 TRBV15
ASSFPTSGGEEDTQY TRBJ2-3 TRBV6-2/TRBV6-3
ASSSPYGRGSEQY TRBJ2-7 TRBV7-9
ATSGGPLSGNEQF TRBJ2-1 TRBV15
SARDLFTGPDSPLH TRBJ1-6 TRBV20-1
AIRGGKNTGELF TRBJ2-2 TRBV10-3
AINTGTSGLNTGELF TRBJ2-2 TRBV10-3
ASSIGTQQETQY TRBJ2-5 TRBV5-1
ASRDSGRGTEVF TRBJ1-1 TRBV6-2/TRBV6-3
SVEYAGQGYYGYT TRBJ1-2 TRBV29-1
ASSVGGGVAEAF TRBJ1-1 TRBV9
ASSLRSGSFGELF TRBJ2-2 TRBV11-3
ASSPAVLAYEQY TRBJ2-7 TRBV7-2
ASSFGEGGYEQY TRBJ2-7 TRBV12-3/TRBV12-4
TCSHRALLAEISYNEQF TRBJ2-1 TRBV2
ASRSQRGGQNEQF TRBJ2-1 TRBV5-4
SVEGQGYYEQY TRBJ2-7 TRBV29-1
ASSFDREYGYT TRBJ1-2 TRBV7-9
ASSLGGPVRGYT TRBJ1-2 TRBV5-1
ASSVGSGALSDTQY TRBJ2-3 TRBV9